This entry concerns a single T cell receptor beta chain. This specimen belongs to a study of cytomegalovirus exposure and HLA in healthy donors. Data came from immunoSEQ multiplex PCR; TCRdb stores just in-frame clones and leaves some out. Here the sample spans 150,000 to 200,000 clones, about 82% being singletons. The V and J ends lost 6 bases and 2 bases, in that order; junction bases with no gene match: 7. This CDR3 contains 16 residues. CDR1 and CDR2 (germline): LNHDA, SQIVND (reference sequence). Material: PBMCs. The clonotype comes from a woman aged 18-29 years in good health and CMV-seronegative. The chain employs TRBV19 and TRBJ2-5; 12 bases map to TRBD1. CDR3 amino acids: CASRSGTGGEQETQYF. CDR3 coding DNA: TGTGCCAGTAGATCAGGGACAGGGGGCGAACAAGAGACCCAGTACTTC.